This passage covers 19 T cell receptor beta chains from one sample sequenced in a study of PD-1 blockade in classical Hodgkin lymphoma. Every one of the patients relapsed after autologous stem cell transplantation (brentuximab vedotin exposure was variable). Here immunoSEQ multiplex PCR was the method, and the copy in TCRdb shows in-frame clones only, minus some. The table records 50,000 or so clones, 73% of them present only once. The input for sequencing was peripheral blood mononuclear cells (PBMCs), taken before the second cycle of nivolumab. These receptors all come from a human donor with classical Hodgkin lymphoma.

The V gene is TRBV10-3, the J gene TRBJ1-5; D not resolved. Germline lookup yields CDR1 ENHRY and CDR2 SYGVKD. The CDR3 covers 18 residues. Trimming removed 0 bases from V and 4 bases from J, with 19 bases in between. The chain's CDR3 is CAISESNQRTRRNQPQHF. DNA for the CDR3: TGTGCCATCAGTGAGTCGAACCAGCGGACCCGCCGTAATCAGCCCCAGCATTTT.

This chain connects TRBV30 to TRBJ2-1, with 7 bases aligning to TRBD2. V lost 3 bases, J lost 0 bases, and 11 bases stayed unmatched. CDR1 is GTSNPN and CDR2 is SVGIG in the germline V gene (reference sequence). CDR3 length: 17 residues. CDR3 coding DNA: TGTGCCTGGAGGCTAGCGGCCTTTGAGCCCTCCTACAATGAGCAGTTCTTC. Translating gives CAWRLAAFEPSYNEQFF.

V usage is TRBV28 and J usage is TRBJ1-5; TRBD1 aligns across 12 bases. Germline trimming cut 6 bases from V and 7 bases from J; bases unmatched to any gene: 13. This CDR3 region has 17 residues. CDR1 is MDHEN and CDR2 is SYDVKM in the germline V gene. For the CDR3, the DNA is TGTGCCAGCAGCGGTCCCGGGACAGGGGGCTTCGGGCAGCCCCAGCATTTT. Its translation is CASSGPGTGGFGQPQHF.

V and J are TRBV5-1 and TRBJ1-1; unclear D gene. From germline, CDR1 is SGHRS and CDR2 YFSETQ. The CDR3 contains 12 residues. Trimming removed 0 bases at V and 7 bases at J, with 7 bases between. Written as DNA, the CDR3 is TGCGCCAGCAGCTTGGATTATGGTGAAGCTTTCTTT. It yields the protein CASSLDYGEAFF.

V gene TRBV7-9 combines with J gene TRBJ2-5, with 9 bases lining up with TRBD2. Germline lookup yields CDR1 SEHNR and CDR2 FQNEAQ (reference sequence). V lost 5 bases and J lost 0; bases outside the gene matches: 4. This CDR3 is 15 amino acids long. This CDR3 is CASSRVAGDQETQYF. As DNA, the CDR3 is TGTGCCAGCAGCCGAGTAGCGGGGGACCAAGAGACCCAGTACTTC.

The chain couples TRBV6-6 to TRBJ2-1, with D maybe TRBD1 (7 bases). The CDR3 consists of 12 residues. Germline-derived CDR1 and CDR2 are MNHNY and SVGAGI (reference sequence). The V end was cut by 8 bases, the J end by 7 bases, with 12 bases between. Here the CDR3 reads CASGGTANEQFF. For the CDR3, the DNA is TGTGCCAGCGGGGGGACAGCTAATGAGCAGTTCTTC.

The chain joins TRBV7-8 to TRBJ2-3; D is unclear. Looked up from germline, CDR1 is SGHVS and CDR2 is FQNEAQ. V dropped 7 bases and J dropped 3 bases, with 8 bases sitting between them. There are 12 residues in the CDR3. CDR3 loop: CASTPFTDTQYF. The CDR3 DNA reads as TGTGCCAGCACCCCTTTTACAGATACGCAGTATTTT.

The chain employs TRBV29-1 and TRBJ2-1, with a tentative D call TRBD1 (5 bases). V lost 8 bases and J 4 bases, leaving 15 bases between the germline ends. The germline V gene encodes CDR1 SQVTM and CDR2 ANQGSEA. The CDR3 has 13 residues. The CDR3 here is CSPKLQGYNEQFF. The DNA of the CDR3 is TGCAGCCCTAAATTGCAGGGTTACAATGAGCAGTTCTTC.

The V call is TRBV4-3, the J call TRBJ2-2; 9 bases agree with TRBD1. The germline V gene has CDR1 LGHNA and CDR2 YSLEER. The CDR3 loop spans 15 amino acids. V lost 6 bases and J lost 2; bases outside the gene matches: 4. CDR3 sequence: CASRRTGGNTGELFF. As DNA, the CDR3 is TGCGCCAGCAGGCGAACAGGGGGCAACACCGGGGAGCTGTTTTTT.

The chain combines TRBV27 with TRBJ2-3, with 10 bases matching TRBD2. The CDR3 length is 16 residues. The ends lost 5 bases at V and 3 bases at J; junction bases unmatched: 8. The V gene's germline CDR1 is MNHEY and CDR2 SMNVEV (reference sequence). The CDR3 reads CASSPGTSVVTDTQYF. The CDR3 coding sequence is TGTGCCAGCAGTCCCGGGACTAGCGTTGTAACAGATACGCAGTATTTT.

This clone was seen a single time. The chain is built from TRBV15 and TRBJ2-7; D is perhaps TRBD2 (7 bases). Germline V gene sequence: CDR1 LNHNV, CDR2 YYDKDF (reference sequence). Trimming shortened V by 5 bases and J by 2 bases, and 16 bases separated the two germline ends. The CDR3 consists of 15 residues. The CDR3 reads CATSLPGEGAYEQYF. The CDR3 bases are TGTGCCACCAGCCTCCCCGGGGAGGGGGCCTACGAGCAGTACTTC.

The gene calls are TRBV11-2 and TRBJ1-5, with unresolved D. CDR1 is SGHAT and CDR2 is FQNNGV in the germline V gene. The CDR3 has 14 amino acids. V gave up 1 base and J gave up 4 bases, with 8 bases separating them. CDR3: CASSLVGRNQPQHF. CDR3 sequence (DNA): TGTGCCAGCAGCTTAGTCGGCAGAAATCAGCCCCAGCATTTT.

The chain recombines TRBV6-5 with TRBJ2-7; D could derive from TRBD1 or TRBD2 (5 bases each). The germline gives CDR1 MNHEY, CDR2 SVGAGI. This CDR3 region has 12 residues. Trimming pared 2 bases from V and 11 bases from J, leaving 13 bases between. In DNA, the CDR3 is TGTGCCAGCAGTTACCCCCAGGGAGTGGAGTACTTC. Translating it yields CASSYPQGVEYF.

This rearrangement joins TRBV7-3 to TRBJ2-2; no clear D gene. The CDR3 is made up of 13 amino acids. V was trimmed by 5 bases and J by 3 bases, leaving 7 bases between them. Germline-derived CDR1 and CDR2 are SGHTA and FQGTGA. Here the CDR3 DNA reads TGTGCCAGCAGCGTGACTTACACCGGGGAGCTGTTTTTT. Its translation is CASSVTYTGELFF.

The chain employs TRBV6-5 and TRBJ2-1; D is uncertain. This CDR3 region has 15 residues. The germline CDR1 and CDR2 sequences are MNHEY and SVGAGI. V gave up 11 bases and J gave up 6 bases, with 23 bases separating them. CDR3: CAHGATSLNLNEQFF. CDR3 DNA: TGTGCCCACGGAGCGACATCCCTAAACCTCAATGAGCAGTTCTTC.

This sequence joins TRBV7-2 and TRBJ1-3, with D perhaps TRBD1 (5 bases). This CDR3 has 15 residues. The germline V and J ends were trimmed by 3 bases and 4 bases, with 13 bases remaining between them. Germline CDR1 SGHTA, CDR2 FQGNSA. The CDR3 sequence is CASSLSGMGGNTIYF. CDR3 sequence (DNA): TGTGCCAGCAGCTTGTCAGGGATGGGAGGAAACACCATATATTTT.

V is TRBV28 and J is TRBJ1-2, with D unclear. Per germline, CDR1 MDHEN and CDR2 SYDVKM. The CDR3 runs to 15 residues. V lost 2 bases to trimming and J lost 4 bases, with 14 bases between them. CDR3 in amino acids: CASSLPATWSYGYTF. The CDR3 DNA reads as TGTGCCAGCAGTTTACCAGCAACTTGGAGCTATGGCTACACCTTC.

The chain recombines TRBV2 with TRBJ1-2; D might be TRBD1 (6 bases). The germline V gene encodes CDR1 SNHLY and CDR2 FYNNEI. The CDR3 covers 15 residues. Trimming cost V 6 bases and J 7 bases, with 21 bases left between them. The CDR3 loop is CASSGSQGFRVGYTF. The CDR3 region has the DNA TGTGCCAGCAGCGGGTCACAGGGATTTCGAGTTGGCTACACCTTC.

The V gene is TRBV6-1, the J gene TRBJ1-1; D unresolved. Germline V lookup: CDR1 MNHNS, CDR2 SASEGT. Trimming took off 5 bases at V and 11 bases at J, with 9 bases between the two ends. This CDR3 region has 10 residues. CDR3 in amino acids: CASSYLWAFF. CDR3 bases: TGTGCCAGCAGTTATCTATGGGCTTTCTTT.